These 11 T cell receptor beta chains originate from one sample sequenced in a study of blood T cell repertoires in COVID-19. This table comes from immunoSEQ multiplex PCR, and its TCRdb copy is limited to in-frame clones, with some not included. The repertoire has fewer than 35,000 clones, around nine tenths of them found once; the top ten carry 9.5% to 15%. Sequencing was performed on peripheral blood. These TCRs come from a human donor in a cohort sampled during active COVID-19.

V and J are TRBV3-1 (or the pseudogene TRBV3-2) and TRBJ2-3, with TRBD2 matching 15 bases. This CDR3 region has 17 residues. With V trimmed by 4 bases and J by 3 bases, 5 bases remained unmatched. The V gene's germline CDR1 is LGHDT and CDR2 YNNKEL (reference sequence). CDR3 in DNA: TGTGCCAGCAGCCTACGGACTAGCGGGAGGGGTACAGATACGCAGTATTTT. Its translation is CASSLRTSGRGTDTQYF.

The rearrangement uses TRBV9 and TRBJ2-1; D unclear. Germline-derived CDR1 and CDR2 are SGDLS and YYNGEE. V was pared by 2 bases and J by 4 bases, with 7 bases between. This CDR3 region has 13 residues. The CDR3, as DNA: TGTGCCAGCAGCGTCGAGGTGTACAATGAGCAGTTCTTC. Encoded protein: CASSVEVYNEQFF.

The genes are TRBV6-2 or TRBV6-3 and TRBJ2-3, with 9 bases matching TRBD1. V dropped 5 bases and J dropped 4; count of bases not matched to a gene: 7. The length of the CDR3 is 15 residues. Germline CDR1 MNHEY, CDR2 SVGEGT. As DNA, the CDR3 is TGTGCCAGCAGTGGGCCGGGACAGGGTTCAGATACGCAGTATTTT. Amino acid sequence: CASSGPGQGSDTQYF.

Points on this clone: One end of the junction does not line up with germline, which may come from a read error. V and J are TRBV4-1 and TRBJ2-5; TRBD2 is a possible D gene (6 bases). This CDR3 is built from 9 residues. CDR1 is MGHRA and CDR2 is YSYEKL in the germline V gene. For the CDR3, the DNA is TGCGCCAGCAGCCCCCGGGAGAACTTC. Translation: CASSPRENF.

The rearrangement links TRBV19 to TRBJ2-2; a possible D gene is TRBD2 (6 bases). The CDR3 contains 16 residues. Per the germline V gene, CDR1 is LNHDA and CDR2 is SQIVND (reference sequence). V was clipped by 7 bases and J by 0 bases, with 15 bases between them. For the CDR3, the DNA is TGTGCCAGTATCCAGGCGGGACGGGCGAACACCGGGGAGCTGTTTTTT. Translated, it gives CASIQAGRANTGELFF.

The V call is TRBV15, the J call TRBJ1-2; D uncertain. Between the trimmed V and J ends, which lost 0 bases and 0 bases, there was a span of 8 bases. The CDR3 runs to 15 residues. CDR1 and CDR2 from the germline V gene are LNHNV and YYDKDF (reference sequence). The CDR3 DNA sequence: TGTGCCACCAGCAGAGATCAGGCAGCTAACTATGGCTACACCTTC. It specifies CATSRDQAANYGYTF.

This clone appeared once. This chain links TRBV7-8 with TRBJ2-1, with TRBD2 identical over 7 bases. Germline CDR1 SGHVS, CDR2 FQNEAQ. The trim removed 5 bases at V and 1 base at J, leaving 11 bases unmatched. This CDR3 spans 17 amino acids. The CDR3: CASSRRAAGDSYNEQFF. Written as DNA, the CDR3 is TGTGCCAGCAGCCGCCGGGCGGCGGGAGATTCCTACAATGAGCAGTTCTTC.

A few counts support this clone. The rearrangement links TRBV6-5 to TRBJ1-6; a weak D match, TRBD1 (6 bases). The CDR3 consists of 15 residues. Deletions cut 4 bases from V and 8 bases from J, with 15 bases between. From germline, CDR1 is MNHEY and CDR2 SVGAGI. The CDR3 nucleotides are TGTGCCAGCAGTTTCGTCCGGACAGCTGATTCACCCCTCCACTTT. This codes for CASSFVRTADSPLHF.

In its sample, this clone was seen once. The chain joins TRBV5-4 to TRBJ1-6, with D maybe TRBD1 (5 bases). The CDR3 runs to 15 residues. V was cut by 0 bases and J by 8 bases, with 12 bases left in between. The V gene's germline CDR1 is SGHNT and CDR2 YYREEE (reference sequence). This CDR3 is CASSLDRLNDSPLHF. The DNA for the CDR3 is TGTGCCAGCAGCTTGGACAGGCTTAATGATTCACCCCTCCACTTT.

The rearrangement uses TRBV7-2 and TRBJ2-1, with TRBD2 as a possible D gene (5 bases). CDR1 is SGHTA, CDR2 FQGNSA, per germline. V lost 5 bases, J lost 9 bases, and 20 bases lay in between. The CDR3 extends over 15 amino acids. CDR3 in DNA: TGTGCCAGCAGCCTTTGGGGAGTGGGTAATACTGAGCAGTTCTTC. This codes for CASSLWGVGNTEQFF.

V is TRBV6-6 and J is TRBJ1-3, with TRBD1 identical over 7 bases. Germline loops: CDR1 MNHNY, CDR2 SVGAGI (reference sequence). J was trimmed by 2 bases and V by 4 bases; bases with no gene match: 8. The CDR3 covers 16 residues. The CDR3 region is CASSSQAGGPGNTIYF. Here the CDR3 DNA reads TGTGCCAGCAGTTCTCAAGCAGGGGGTCCTGGAAACACCATATATTTT.